Listed below are T cell receptor beta chains from one sample, sequenced in a study of type 1 and type 2 diabetes patients. Each CDR3 protein gets one entry after TCRdb re-called the multiplex PCR reads with MiXCR. The data contain fewer than 300,000 distinct CDR3 sequences, more than 40% of them singletons. Sequencing was carried out using peripheral blood mononuclear cells (PBMCs). The origin of the receptors is a man aged 18 to 29 with type 2 diabetes. Both conserved end residues are part of each CDR3. A D gene is named only where the DNA matches it firmly. Size values are once, few and many counts, or a class for expanded clones, and some rows have none.

V gene	D gene	clone size	J gene	CDR3 protein	CDR3 DNA
TRBV7-2	TRBD1	few	TRBJ2-6	CASGQGSDGANVLTF	TGTGCCAGCGGACAGGGCTCGGATGGGGCCAACGTCCTGACTTTC
TRBV4-1	-	once	TRBJ2-5	CASSQDPERDETQYF	TGCGCCAGCAGCCAAGATCCGGAAAGAGACGAGACCCAGTACTTC
TRBV19	TRBD1	-	TRBJ1-2	CASSIPATGGQRGYTF	TGTGCCAGTAGTATCCCCGCGACAGGGGGTCAACGCGGCTACACCTTC
TRBV19	-	few	TRBJ1-6	CASTLQGFGSSYNSPLHF	TGTGCCAGTACCTTACAGGGCTTCGGGAGTTCCTATAATTCACCCCTCCACTTT
TRBV19	TRBD1	-	TRBJ2-7	CASRRDRGTSYEQYF	TGTGCCAGTAGACGGGACAGGGGAACTTCCTACGAGCAGTACTTC
TRBV3-1	TRBD1	-	TRBJ1-1	CASSTRTGLLAFF	TGTGCCAGCAGCACTCGGACAGGGTTGTTGGCTTTCTTT
TRBV6-6	-	-	TRBJ1-2	CASSRPPGYANYGYTF	TGTGCCAGCAGCCGTCCGCCGGGATATGCTAACTATGGCTACACCTTC
TRBV7-2	-	-	TRBJ1-1	CASSWELGDTEAFF	TGTGCCAGCAGCTGGGAGCTGGGAGACACTGAAGCTTTCTTT
TRBV12-3/TRBV12-4	-	few	TRBJ2-2	CASRSVEGTGELFF	TGTGCCAGCCGTAGCGTTGAGGGGACCGGGGAGCTGTTTTTT
TRBV7-3	TRBD1	few	TRBJ2-2	CASSLMQGAAGELFF	TGTGCCAGCAGCTTGATGCAGGGGGCGGCCGGGGAGCTGTTTTTT
TRBV7-2	TRBD1	-	TRBJ1-4	CASSLAAGGIEKLFF	TGTGCCAGCAGCTTGGCCGCAGGGGGAATCGAAAAACTGTTTTTT
TRBV29-1	TRBD1	few	TRBJ2-5	CSVEERDRGPQETQYF	TGCAGCGTTGAAGAGAGGGACAGGGGGCCTCAAGAGACCCAGTACTTC
TRBV7-9	TRBD1	-	TRBJ1-4	CASSLGTGMTEEKLFF	TGTGCCAGCAGCTTAGGGACAGGGATGACGGAAGAAAAACTGTTTTTT
TRBV19	-	-	TRBJ2-1	CASSMETRYDNEQFF	TGTGCCAGTAGTATGGAGACTAGATATGACAATGAGCAGTTCTTC
TRBV10-2	TRBD1	-	TRBJ1-2	CASSVEDRGRFNGYTF	TGTGCCAGCAGCGTAGAGGACAGGGGGCGTTTTAATGGCTACACCTTC
TRBV7-9	TRBD1	few	TRBJ2-7	CASRSGTGSLEQYF	TGTGCCAGCAGGTCCGGGACAGGGAGTCTCGAGCAGTACTTC
TRBV7-3	TRBD2	-	TRBJ2-1	CASSLYGGAYEQFF	TGTGCCAGCAGCTTATACGGGGGGGCCTACGAGCAGTTCTTC
TRBV9	-	few	TRBJ2-3	CAISESIDTQYF	TGTGCCATCAGTGAGTCCATCGATACGCAGTATTTT
TRBV12-3/TRBV12-4	-	-	TRBJ1-1	CASSWVATEAFF	TGTGCCAGCAGTTGGGTGGCCACTGAAGCTTTCTTT
TRBV10-1	-	-	TRBJ2-1	CASGSSQGYNEQFF	TGCGCCAGCGGGTCTTCTCAGGGCTACAATGAGCAGTTCTTC
TRBV7-3	-	few	TRBJ2-5	CASSLEGRGWAGAQETQYF	TGTGCCAGCAGCTTAGAGGGCAGGGGCTGGGCGGGGGCCCAAGAGACCCAGTACTTC
TRBV5-1	-	few	TRBJ1-6	CASSLAQESPLHF	TGCGCCAGCAGCTTGGCCCAGGAATCACCCCTCCACTTT
TRBV10-3	TRBD2	once	TRBJ2-5	CAIRGGRETQYF	TGTGCCATACGGGGGGGGCGCGAGACCCAGTACTTC
TRBV10-3	TRBD1	-	TRBJ1-2	CAISDGQDYGYTF	TGTGCCATCAGCGATGGACAGGACTATGGCTACACCTTC
TRBV29-1	-	few	TRBJ2-7	CSVEIGGTYEQYF	TGCAGCGTTGAAATCGGGGGAACCTACGAGCAGTACTTC
TRBV4-1	-	-	TRBJ1-1	CASSQEFEGRAAFF	TGCGCCAGCAGCCAAGAATTTGAAGGGCGGGCCGCTTTCTTT
TRBV11-1	-	-	TRBJ1-1	CASSLAGGRLGNTEAFF	TGTGCCAGCAGCTTAGCGGGGGGGCGCTTGGGGAACACTGAAGCTTTCTTT
TRBV2	-	-	TRBJ2-5	CASSYGLSETQYF	TGTGCCAGCAGCTATGGACTGTCGGAGACCCAGTACTTC
TRBV4-3	-	-	TRBJ2-1	CASSQDSAAGVNEQFF	TGCGCCAGCAGCCAAGATTCGGCGGCAGGGGTGAATGAGCAGTTCTTC
TRBV20-1	TRBD2	-	TRBJ2-5	CSARLGGRLGETQYF	TGCAGTGCTAGGTTGGGCGGGAGACTGGGGGAGACCCAGTACTTC
TRBV20-1	-	few	TRBJ2-7	CSARAGLSYEQYF	TGCAGTGCGAGAGCGGGCCTGTCCTACGAGCAGTACTTC
TRBV4-2	TRBD1	few	TRBJ1-1	CASSQERDRGEAFF	TGTGCCAGCAGCCAAGAGCGGGACAGGGGTGAAGCTTTCTTT
TRBV6-6	-	-	TRBJ2-7	CASRPHRDAYEQYF	TGTGCCAGCAGGCCACACAGGGACGCCTACGAGCAGTACTTC
TRBV19	-	-	TRBJ1-2	CASKSGPTLDGYTF	TGTGCCAGTAAAAGTGGCCCAACCCTTGATGGCTACACCTTC
TRBV12-3/TRBV12-4	TRBD2	few	TRBJ2-2	CASSLAGTNTGELFF	TGTGCCAGCAGCTTAGCGGGCACGAACACCGGGGAGCTGTTTTTT
TRBV2	-	-	TRBJ2-1	CASGEVQTYNEQFF	TGTGCCAGCGGCGAGGTCCAAACCTACAATGAGCAGTTCTTC
TRBV28	TRBD1	few	TRBJ1-1	CASSDNRGNTEAFF	TGTGCCAGCAGTGATAACAGGGGGAACACTGAAGCTTTCTTT
TRBV7-8	TRBD2	-	TRBJ2-1	CASSTSGNYNEQFF	TGTGCCAGTAGCACTAGCGGGAATTACAATGAGCAGTTCTTC
TRBV30	-	once	TRBJ2-7	CAWTTWGETYEQYF	TGTGCCTGGACCACGTGGGGGGAAACCTACGAGCAGTACTTC
TRBV19	-	-	TRBJ2-1	CASSKEHNEQFF	TGTGCCAGTAGTAAGGAGCACAATGAGCAGTTCTTC
TRBV2	-	once	TRBJ1-2	CASSERGGTKTSSYGYTF	TGTGCCAGCAGTGAACGGGGCGGGACCAAAACCTCGAGCTATGGCTACACCTTC
TRBV30	-	-	TRBJ2-7	CAWKAYREIGYNEQYF	TGTGCCTGGAAGGCGTACAGGGAAATAGGGTACAATGAGCAGTACTTC
TRBV20-1	-	-	TRBJ1-1	CSVRVGWEGTEAFF	TGCAGTGTCAGGGTGGGGTGGGAAGGAACTGAAGCTTTCTTT
TRBV7-3	TRBD1	-	TRBJ2-7	CASSQLLGQGSYEQYF	TGCGCCAGCAGCCAACTTCTGGGACAGGGGAGCTACGAGCAGTACTTC
TRBV7-2	-	-	TRBJ2-1	CASSHGTDNEQFF	TGTGCCAGCAGCCACGGGACGGACAATGAGCAGTTCTTC
TRBV30	-	-	TRBJ2-3	CAWSVGRDTDTQYF	TGTGCCTGGAGTGTGGGGCGGGATACAGATACGCAGTATTTT
TRBV10-3	TRBD1	many	TRBJ1-1	CAISERQGSGEAFF	TGTGCCATCAGTGAGCGACAGGGAAGCGGTGAAGCTTTCTTT
TRBV10-1	-	few	TRBJ2-1	CASSDQLRPYNEQFF	TGTGCCAGCAGTGATCAGCTGAGACCGTACAATGAGCAGTTCTTC
TRBV20-1	-	few	TRBJ2-7	CSARDFLSPSYEQYF	TGCAGTGCTAGAGATTTCCTATCTCCCTCCTACGAGCAGTACTTC